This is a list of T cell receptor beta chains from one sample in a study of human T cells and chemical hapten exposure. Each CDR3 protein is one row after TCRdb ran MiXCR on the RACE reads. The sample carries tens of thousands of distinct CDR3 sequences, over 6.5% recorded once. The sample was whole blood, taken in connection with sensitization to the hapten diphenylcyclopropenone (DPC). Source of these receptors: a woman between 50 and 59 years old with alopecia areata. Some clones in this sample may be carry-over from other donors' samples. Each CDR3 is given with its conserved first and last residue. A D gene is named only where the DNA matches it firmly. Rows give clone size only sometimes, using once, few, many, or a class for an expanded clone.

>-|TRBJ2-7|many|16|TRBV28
CASSQTPGPPPFEQYF
TGTGCCAGCAGCCAAACACCCGGGCCCCCTCCGTTCGAGCAGTACTTC
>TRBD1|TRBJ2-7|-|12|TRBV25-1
CASARDSYEQYF
TGTGCCAGCGCTCGGGACAGCTACGAGCAGTACTTC
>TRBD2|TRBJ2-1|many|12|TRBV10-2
CASRTSGRGQFF
TGCGCCAGCAGGACTAGCGGGAGGGGCCAGTTCTTC
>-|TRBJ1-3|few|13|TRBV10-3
CAIGGEGGNTIYF
TGTGCCATCGGGGGGGAAGGCGGAAACACCATATATTTT
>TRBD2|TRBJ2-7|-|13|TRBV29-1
CSVWTSGTYEQYF
TGCAGCGTTTGGACTAGCGGGACCTACGAGCAGTACTTC
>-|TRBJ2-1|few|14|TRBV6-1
CASSEWDGDNEQFF
TGTGCCAGCAGTGAATGGGACGGAGACAATGAGCAGTTCTTC
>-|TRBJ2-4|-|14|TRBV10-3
CATALGVAKNIQYF
TGTGCCACCGCCCTGGGGGTAGCCAAAAACATTCAGTACTTC
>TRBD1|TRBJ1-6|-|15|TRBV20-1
CSARVPGQGSAPLHF
TGCAGTGCTAGAGTTCCGGGACAGGGTAGTGCACCCCTCCACTTT
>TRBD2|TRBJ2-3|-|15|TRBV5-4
CASSLLRGGPDTQYF
TGTGCCAGCAGCTTGTTGCGGGGGGGCCCGGATACGCAGTATTTT
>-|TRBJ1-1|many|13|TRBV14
CASRIRGATEAFF
TGTGCCAGCAGGATTAGGGGCGCCACTGAAGCTTTCTTT
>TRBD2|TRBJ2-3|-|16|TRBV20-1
CSADGREGTQADTQYF
TGCAGTGCGGATGGGCGGGAGGGCACCCAGGCAGATACGCAGTATTTT
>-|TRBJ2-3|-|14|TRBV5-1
CASRRGDSGDTQYF
TGCGCCAGCAGGCGAGGAGACAGCGGAGATACGCAGTATTTT
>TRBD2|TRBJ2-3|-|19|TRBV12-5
CASAIIFLLAGREADTQYF
TGTGCTAGTGCCATCATATTCCTGCTAGCCGGGAGGGAGGCAGATACGCAGTATTTT
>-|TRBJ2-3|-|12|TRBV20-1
CSAHPDTDTQYF
TGCAGTGCCCACCCAGATACAGATACGCAGTATTTT
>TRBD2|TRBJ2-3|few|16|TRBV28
CASSLPPSGGADTQYF
TGTGCCAGCAGTTTACCCCCTAGCGGAGGGGCAGATACGCAGTATTTT
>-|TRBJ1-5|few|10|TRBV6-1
CASSDQPQHF
TGTGCCAGCAGTGACCAGCCCCAGCATTTT
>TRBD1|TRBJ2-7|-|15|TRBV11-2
CASSSGQGQLGEQYF
TGTGCCAGCAGCTCCGGACAGGGTCAGTTGGGCGAGCAGTACTTC
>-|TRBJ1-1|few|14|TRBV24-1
CATSGLGENTEAFF
TGTGCCACCAGCGGGTTGGGGGAGAACACTGAAGCTTTCTTT
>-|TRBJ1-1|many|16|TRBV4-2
CASSQVQGFADTEAFF
TGTGCCAGCAGCCAAGTACAGGGCTTTGCGGACACTGAAGCTTTCTTT
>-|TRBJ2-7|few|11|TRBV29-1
CSVGQPYEQYF
TGCAGCGTTGGGCAGCCCTACGAGCAGTACTTC
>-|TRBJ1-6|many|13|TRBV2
CAATGARNSPLHF
TGTGCAGCGACGGGGGCGCGTAATTCACCCCTCCACTTT
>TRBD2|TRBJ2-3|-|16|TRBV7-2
CASSQGLAGGLDTQYF
TGTGCCAGCAGCCAAGGACTAGCGGGAGGATTAGATACGCAGTATTTT